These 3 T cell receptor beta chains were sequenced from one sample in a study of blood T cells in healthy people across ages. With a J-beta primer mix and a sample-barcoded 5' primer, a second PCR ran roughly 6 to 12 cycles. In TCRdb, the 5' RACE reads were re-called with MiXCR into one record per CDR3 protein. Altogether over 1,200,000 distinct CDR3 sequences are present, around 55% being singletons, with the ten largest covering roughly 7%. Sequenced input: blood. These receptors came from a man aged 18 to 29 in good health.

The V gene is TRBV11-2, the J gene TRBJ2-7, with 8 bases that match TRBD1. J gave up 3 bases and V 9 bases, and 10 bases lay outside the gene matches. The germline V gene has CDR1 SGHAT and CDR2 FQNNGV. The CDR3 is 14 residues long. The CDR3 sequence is CASTVAGGGYEQYF. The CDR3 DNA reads TGTGCCAGTACTGTAGCAGGGGGCGGCTACGAGCAGTACTTC.

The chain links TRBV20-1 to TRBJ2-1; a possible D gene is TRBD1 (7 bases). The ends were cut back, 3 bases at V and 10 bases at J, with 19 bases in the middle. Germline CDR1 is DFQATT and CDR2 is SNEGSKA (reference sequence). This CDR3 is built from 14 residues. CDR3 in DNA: TGCAGTGCTAGGGCCCCAGGGGGGTGGTACGAGCAGTTCTTC. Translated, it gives CSARAPGGWYEQFF.

CDR3 sequence reads: CASSQWTGDSYEQYF. CDR3 nucleotide sequence: TGCGCCAGCAGCCAATGGACAGGGGACTCCTACGAGCAGTACTTC. The rearrangement uses TRBV4-3 and TRBJ2-7, with TRBD1 matching 9 bases. CDR1 and CDR2 (germline): LGHNA, YSLEER. The ends lost 2 bases at V and 0 bases at J; junction bases unmatched: 2. The CDR3 extends over 15 amino acids.